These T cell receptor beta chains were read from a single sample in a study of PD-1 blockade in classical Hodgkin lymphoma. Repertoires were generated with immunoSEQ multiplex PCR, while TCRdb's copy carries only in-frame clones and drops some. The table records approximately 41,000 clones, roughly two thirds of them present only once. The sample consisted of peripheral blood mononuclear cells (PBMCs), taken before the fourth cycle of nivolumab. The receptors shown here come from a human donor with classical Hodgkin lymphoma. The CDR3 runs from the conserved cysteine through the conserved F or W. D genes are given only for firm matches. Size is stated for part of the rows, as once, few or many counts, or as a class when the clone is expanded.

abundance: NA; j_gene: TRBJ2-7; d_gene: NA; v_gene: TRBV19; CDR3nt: TGTGCCAGTAGTTCCAACGCTGGGATTTACGAGCAGTACTTC; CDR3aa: CASSSNAGIYEQYF
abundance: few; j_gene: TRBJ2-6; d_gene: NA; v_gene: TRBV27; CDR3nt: TGTGCCAGCAGTGAAAGGGGTAGAAGCTCTGGGGCCAACGTCCTGACTTTC; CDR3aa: CASSERGRSSGANVLTF
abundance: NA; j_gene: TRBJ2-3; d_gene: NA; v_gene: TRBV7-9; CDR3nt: TGTGCCAGCAGCTTCGAGAGGGGTACAGATACGCAGTATTTT; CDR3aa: CASSFERGTDTQYF
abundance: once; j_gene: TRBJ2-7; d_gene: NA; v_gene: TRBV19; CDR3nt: TGTGCCAGTAGTAGATCAACTAGAGCCTACGAGCAGTACTTC; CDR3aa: CASSRSTRAYEQYF
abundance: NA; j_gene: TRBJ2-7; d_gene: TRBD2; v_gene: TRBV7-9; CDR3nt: TGTGCCAGCAGCTCAGGACTAGCGGGTTACGAGCAGTACTTC; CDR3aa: CASSSGLAGYEQYF
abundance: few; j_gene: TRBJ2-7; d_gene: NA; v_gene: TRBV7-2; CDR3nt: TGTGCCAGCAGCTTGGGGACGGTGAGCTCCTACGAGCAGTACTTC; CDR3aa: CASSLGTVSSYEQYF
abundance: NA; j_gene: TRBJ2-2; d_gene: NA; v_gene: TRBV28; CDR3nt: TGTGCCAGCAGTGACACTTGGCGGACCGGGGAGCTGTTTTTT; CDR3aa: CASSDTWRTGELFF
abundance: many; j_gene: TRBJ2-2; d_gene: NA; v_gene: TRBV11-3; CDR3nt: TGTGCCAGCAGCTTAGCTTTGGAGTTAAACACCGGGGAGCTGTTTTTT; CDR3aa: CASSLALELNTGELFF
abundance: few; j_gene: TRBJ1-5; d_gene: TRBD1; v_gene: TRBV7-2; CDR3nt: TGTGCCAGCAGCCCTACAGGGGATAGCAATCAGCCCCAGCATTTT; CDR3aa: CASSPTGDSNQPQHF
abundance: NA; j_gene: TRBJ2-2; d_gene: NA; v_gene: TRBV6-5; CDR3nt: TGTGCCAGCAGCCCGGTTAACACCGGGGAGCTGTTTTTT; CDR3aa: CASSPVNTGELFF
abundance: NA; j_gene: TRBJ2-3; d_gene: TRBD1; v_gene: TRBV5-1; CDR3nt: TGCGCCAGCAGCTCACCGGACAGGGCCACGCAGTATTTT; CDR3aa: CASSSPDRATQYF
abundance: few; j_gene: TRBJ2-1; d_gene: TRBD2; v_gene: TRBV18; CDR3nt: TGTGCCAGCTCCCCCCTTCGTCTAGCGGGAACCGGGAAAGACAATGAGCAGTTCTTC; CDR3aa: CASSPLRLAGTGKDNEQFF
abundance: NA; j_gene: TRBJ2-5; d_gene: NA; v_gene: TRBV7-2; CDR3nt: TGTGCCAGCAGCTCCCTAGCCTTCGAATGGGAGACCCAGTACTTC; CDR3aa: CASSSLAFEWETQYF
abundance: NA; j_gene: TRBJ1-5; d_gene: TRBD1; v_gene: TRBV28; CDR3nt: TGTGCCAGCAGTCCCCGGGACAGACCTGATCGCAATCAGCCCCAGCATTTT; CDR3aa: CASSPRDRPDRNQPQHF
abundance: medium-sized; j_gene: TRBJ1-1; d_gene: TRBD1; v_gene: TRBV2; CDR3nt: TGTGCCAGCACGAATTCTGACAGGGCTAACACTGAAGCTTTCTTT; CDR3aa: CASTNSDRANTEAFF
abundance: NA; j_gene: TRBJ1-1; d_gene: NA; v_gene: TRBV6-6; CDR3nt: TGTGCCAGCAGGGAATCAGGGTTGGACACTGAAGCTTTCTTT; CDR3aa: CASRESGLDTEAFF
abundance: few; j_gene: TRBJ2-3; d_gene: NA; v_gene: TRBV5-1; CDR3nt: TGCGCCAGCAGCTTCCGAGATACGCAGTATTTT; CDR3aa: CASSFRDTQYF
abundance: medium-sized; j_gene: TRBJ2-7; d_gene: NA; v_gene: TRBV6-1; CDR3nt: TGTGCCAGCAGTGAAACTGCCTTCCAGTCCTACGAGCAGTACTTC; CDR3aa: CASSETAFQSYEQYF